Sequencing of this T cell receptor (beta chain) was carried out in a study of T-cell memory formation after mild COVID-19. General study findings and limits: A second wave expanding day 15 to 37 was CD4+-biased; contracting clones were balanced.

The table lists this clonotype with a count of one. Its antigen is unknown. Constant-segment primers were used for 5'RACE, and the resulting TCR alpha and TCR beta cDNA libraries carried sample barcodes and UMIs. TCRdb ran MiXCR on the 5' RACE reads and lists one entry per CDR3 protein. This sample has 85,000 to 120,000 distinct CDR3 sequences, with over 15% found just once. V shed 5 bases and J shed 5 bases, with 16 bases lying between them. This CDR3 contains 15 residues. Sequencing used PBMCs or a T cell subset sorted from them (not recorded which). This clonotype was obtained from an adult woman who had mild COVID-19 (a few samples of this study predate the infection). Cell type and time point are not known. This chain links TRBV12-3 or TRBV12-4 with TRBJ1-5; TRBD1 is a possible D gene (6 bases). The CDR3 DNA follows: TGTGCCAGCAGTCCTTCAGGGGAACAGGATCAGCCCCAGCATTTT. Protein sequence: CASSPSGEQDQPQHF.